This TCR beta chain is drawn from a study of blood T cell repertoires in COVID-19. The trim removed 0 bases at V and 0 bases at J, leaving 0 bases unmatched. Germline CDR1 and CDR2: SGHKS and YYEKEE (reference sequence). The CDR3 contains 16 residues. Profiled with immunoSEQ multiplex PCR; TCRdb holds only in-frame clones, not every one. This repertoire shows roughly 92,000 clones, around nine tenths found once; its top ten account for 10% to 13%. Sequenced sample: peripheral blood. This chain connects TRBV5-5 to TRBJ2-2, with 9 bases fitting TRBD1. This sequence was found in a man aged 50-60 years with acute or convalescent COVID-19. The CDR3 DNA sequence: TGTGCCAGCAGCTTGGGGACAGGGGCGAACACCGGGGAGCTGTTTTTT. It specifies CASSLGTGANTGELFF. The full variable domain, rest sourced from reference TRBV5-5 and TRBJ2-2, is DAGVTQSPTHLIKTRGQQVTLRCSPISGHKSVSWYQQVLGQGPQFIFQYYEKEERGRGNFPDRFSARQFPNYSSELNVNALLLGDSALYLCASSLGTGANTGELFFGEGSRLTVL.